The present TCR beta chain was sequenced within a study of cytomegalovirus exposure and HLA in healthy donors. Study-level findings and limits: Judged likely to be a sequencing artifact was a cluster of highly shared sequence variants.

Vbeta (60) and Jbeta (13) primers were used in the PCR. Original processing notes: There were around 78 million unique TCR beta chains by a later count, and about 11 million of them were shared. Produced via immunoSEQ multiplex PCR; TCRdb's table is partial and in-frame only. That table is the source of V, J and clone size, and D and trimming were worked out from the DNA. This table holds 200,000 to 250,000 clones. Germline CDR1 SQVTM, CDR2 ANQGSEA. The CDR3 totals 13 residues. On this clone: Its antigen is not known.

The receptor was derived from a girl under 10 years old in good health and CMV-seropositive. V usage is TRBV29-1 and J usage is TRBJ1-1; a possible D gene is TRBD1 (5 bases). Sample: PBMCs. The CDR3, as DNA: TGCAACGTCACCAGGGTCGGGAACACTGAAGCTTTCTTT. Encoded protein: CNVTRVGNTEAFF.